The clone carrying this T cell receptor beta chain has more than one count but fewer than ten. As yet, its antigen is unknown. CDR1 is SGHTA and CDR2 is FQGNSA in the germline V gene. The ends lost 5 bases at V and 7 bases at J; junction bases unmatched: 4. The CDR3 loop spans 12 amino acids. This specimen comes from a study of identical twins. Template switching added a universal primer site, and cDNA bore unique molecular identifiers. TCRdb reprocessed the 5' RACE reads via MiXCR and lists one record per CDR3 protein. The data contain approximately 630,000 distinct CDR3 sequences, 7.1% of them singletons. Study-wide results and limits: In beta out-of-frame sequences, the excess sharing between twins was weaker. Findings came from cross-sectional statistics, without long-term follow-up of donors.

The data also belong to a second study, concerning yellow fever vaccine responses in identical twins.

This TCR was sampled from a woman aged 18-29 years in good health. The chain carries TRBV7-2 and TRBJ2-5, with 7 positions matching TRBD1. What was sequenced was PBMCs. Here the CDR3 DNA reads TGTGCCAGCAGCCAGGGGGACGGGACCCAGTACTTC. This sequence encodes CASSQGDGTQYF. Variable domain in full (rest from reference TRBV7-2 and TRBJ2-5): GAGVSQSPSNKVTEKGKDVELRCDPISGHTALYWYRQSLGQGLEFLIYFQGNSAPDKSGLPSDRFSAERTGGSVSTLTIQRTQQEDSAVYLCASSQGDGTQYFGPGTRLLVL.